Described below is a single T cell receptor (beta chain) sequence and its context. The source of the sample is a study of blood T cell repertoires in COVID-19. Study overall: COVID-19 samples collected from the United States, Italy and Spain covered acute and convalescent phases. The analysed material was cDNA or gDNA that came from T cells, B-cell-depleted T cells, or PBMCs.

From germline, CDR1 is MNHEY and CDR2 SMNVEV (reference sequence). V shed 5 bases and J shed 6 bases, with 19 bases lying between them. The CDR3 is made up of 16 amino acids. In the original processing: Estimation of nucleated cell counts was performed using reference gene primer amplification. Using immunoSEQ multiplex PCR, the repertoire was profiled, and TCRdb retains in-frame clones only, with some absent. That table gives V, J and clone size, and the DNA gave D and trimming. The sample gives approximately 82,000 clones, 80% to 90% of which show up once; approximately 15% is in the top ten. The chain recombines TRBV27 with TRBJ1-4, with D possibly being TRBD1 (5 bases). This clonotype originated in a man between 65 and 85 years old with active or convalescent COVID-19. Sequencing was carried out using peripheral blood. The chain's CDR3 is CASSPFLRTQYEKLFF. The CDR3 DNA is TGTGCCAGCAGTCCGTTCTTACGGACACAATATGAAAAACTGTTTTTT.